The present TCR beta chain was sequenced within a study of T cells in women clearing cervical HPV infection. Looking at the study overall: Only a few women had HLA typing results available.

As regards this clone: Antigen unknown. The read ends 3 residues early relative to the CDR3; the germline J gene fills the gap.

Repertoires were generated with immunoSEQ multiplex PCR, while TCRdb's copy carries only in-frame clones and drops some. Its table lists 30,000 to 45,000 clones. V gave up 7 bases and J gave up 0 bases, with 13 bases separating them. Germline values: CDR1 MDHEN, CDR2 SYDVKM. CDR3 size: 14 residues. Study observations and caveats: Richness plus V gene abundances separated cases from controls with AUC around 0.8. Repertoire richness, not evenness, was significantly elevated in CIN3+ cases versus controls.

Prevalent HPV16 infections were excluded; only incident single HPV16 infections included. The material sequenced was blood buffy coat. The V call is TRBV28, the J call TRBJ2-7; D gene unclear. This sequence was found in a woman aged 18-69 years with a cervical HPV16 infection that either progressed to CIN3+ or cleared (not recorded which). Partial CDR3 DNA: TGTGCCAGCACTGCGTCCGGTCACTCCTACGAG. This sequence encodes CASTASGHSYE. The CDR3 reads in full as CASTASGHSYEQYF.